Following are 9 T cell receptor beta chains from one sample sequenced in a study of T cell responses to AZD1222 COVID-19 vaccine. Clones were read by immunoSEQ multiplex PCR, and TCRdb kept only the in-frame ones, dropping some. The repertoire consists of tens of thousands of clones, with roughly 87% occurring once and the leading ten covering about a tenth. The specimen was peripheral blood, collected 28 days after the second AZD1222 dose. The receptors come from an adult who received the AZD1222 COVID-19 vaccine.

This clone came up a few times. The chain uses TRBV6-5 and TRBJ2-7, with 7 bases lining up with TRBD1. V trimming: 5 bases; J trimming: 2 bases; junction bases outside the gene matches: 3. From germline, CDR1 is MNHEY and CDR2 SVGAGI. The CDR3 loop spans 13 amino acids. As DNA, the CDR3 is TGTGCCAGCAGTAGGGGACAGACCTACGAGCAGTACGTC. Its protein is CASSRGQTYEQYV.

The chain has TRBV19 and TRBJ2-7; D remains ambiguous. Trimming stripped 3 bases from V and 3 bases from J, with 9 bases between. Germline V lookup: CDR1 LNHDA, CDR2 SQIVND (reference sequence). The CDR3 extends over 13 amino acids. The CDR3 nucleotides read TGTGCCAGTAGTATCACGGTCGGCTACGAGCAGTACGTC. Translating it yields CASSITVGYEQYV.

The chain uses TRBV5-1 and TRBJ1-1; D is uncertain. Germline V gene lookup returns CDR1 SGHRS and CDR2 YFSETQ. The CDR3 spans 14 residues. The V gene lost 1 base and the J gene lost 4 bases, with 11 bases spanning the gap. The DNA for the CDR3 is TGCGCCAGCAGCTTGAGAGGCTTTGGCACTGAAGCTTTCTTT. It translates to CASSLRGFGTEAFF.

V usage is TRBV5-1 and J usage is TRBJ2-5, with D tentatively TRBD2 (6 bases). V was pared by 2 bases and J by 0 bases, with 8 bases between. This CDR3 comprises 14 residues. Germline CDR1 is SGHRS and CDR2 is YFSETQ. CDR3 bases: TGCGCCAGCAGCTTCCGGGGGTACCAAGAGACCCAGTACTTC. Translation gives CASSFRGYQETQYF. Looking up the rest from reference TRBV5-1 and TRBJ2-5 gives the full variable domain: KAGVTQTPRYLIKTRGQQVTLSCSPISGHRSVSWYQQTPGQGLQFLFEYFSETQRNKGNFPGRFSGRQFSNSRSEMNVSTLELGDSALYLCASSFRGYQETQYFGPGTRLLVL.

The genes are TRBV18 and TRBJ2-1, with TRBD1 matching over 10 bases. The CDR3 totals 13 residues. Germline V gene data show CDR1 as KGHSH and CDR2 as LQKENI. Trimming cost V 5 bases and J 12 bases; bases outside gene matches: 7. The CDR3 spells CASSGTGASRQFF. Written as DNA, the CDR3 is TGTGCCAGCTCAGGGACAGGGGCGAGTAGGCAGTTCTTC.

The chain links TRBV27 to TRBJ1-5, with D possibly being TRBD1 (6 bases). The germline gives CDR1 MNHEY, CDR2 SMNVEV (reference sequence). The CDR3 length is 14 residues. Trimming cost V 6 bases and J 4 bases, with 13 bases left between them. In DNA, the CDR3 is TGTGCCAGCAGCCACCGACAGGTTAATCAGCCCCAGCATTTT. Translation gives CASSHRQVNQPQHF.

This chain links TRBV6-2 or TRBV6-3 with TRBJ2-4; D might be TRBD2 (5 bases). The CDR3 spans 16 residues. V lost 4 bases and J lost 9, with 22 bases in between. CDR1 and CDR2 (germline): MNHEY, SVGEGT. The CDR3 region is CASSLALPGGGGIQYF. CDR3 sequence (DNA): TGTGCCAGCAGTTTGGCCCTCCCAGGTGGCGGAGGCATTCAGTACTTC.

This clone was found once. The chain couples TRBV16 to TRBJ1-2; D uncertain. The CDR3 sequence is 16 residues long. Deletions cut 0 bases from V and 0 bases from J, with 11 bases between. Germline loops: CDR1 KGHSY, CDR2 FQNENV. The CDR3 nucleotides read TGTGCCAGCAGCCAATCGACGGTTAGAGCTAACTATGGCTACACCTTC. Translating gives CASSQSTVRANYGYTF.

This rearrangement joins TRBV5-1 to TRBJ1-2, with no clear D. The CDR3 is made up of 14 amino acids. Germline V gene sequence: CDR1 SGHRS, CDR2 YFSETQ. The germline V and J ends were trimmed by 4 bases and 2 bases, with 12 bases remaining between them. The CDR3 spells CASSAEGRNYGYTF. In nucleotides, the CDR3 is TGCGCCAGCAGCGCAGAGGGCAGGAACTATGGCTACACCTTC.